The rows below give T cell receptor beta chains drawn from one sample of a study of OX40 agonist ivuxolimab in advanced cancers. Repertoires were generated with immunoSEQ multiplex PCR, while TCRdb's copy carries only in-frame clones and drops some. The profile covers roughly 100,000 clones, with more than 95% appearing a single time and about 2.1% taken by the ten largest. Specimen: CD4+ or CD8+ T cells sorted from blood, collected in a trial of the OX40 agonist ivuxolimab. These receptors all come from an adult with an advanced solid tumor such as melanoma, head and neck, liver or kidney cancer. Each CDR3 is given with its conserved first and last residue. D genes are given only for firm matches. For some rows the clone size is stated as once, few or many, or as a class when expanded; others skip it.

cdr3_aa: CASSQDGTSSDNEQFF
cdr3_nt: TGCGCCAGCAGCCAAGACGGGACTTCGTCCGACAATGAGCAGTTCTTC
j_call: TRBJ2-1
clone_size: once
v_call: TRBV4-3
d_call: .

cdr3_aa: CASSLEGGGATDTQYF
cdr3_nt: TGTGCCAGCAGCTTAGAGGGCGGGGGGGCGACAGATACGCAGTATTTT
j_call: TRBJ2-3
clone_size: .
v_call: TRBV11-2
d_call: TRBD2

cdr3_aa: CASSLVSLPYEQYF
cdr3_nt: TGTGCCAGCAGCTTAGTATCCCTTCCGTACGAGCAGTACTTC
j_call: TRBJ2-7
clone_size: .
v_call: TRBV7-9
d_call: .

cdr3_aa: CATSRDQGRDEQYF
cdr3_nt: TGTGCCACCAGCAGAGATCAGGGCAGGGACGAGCAGTACTTC
j_call: TRBJ2-7
clone_size: .
v_call: TRBV15
d_call: .

cdr3_aa: CASSSIRGLEQYF
cdr3_nt: TGTGCCAGCAGTTCAATCCGGGGCCTGGAGCAGTACTTC
j_call: TRBJ2-5
clone_size: .
v_call: TRBV28
d_call: .

cdr3_aa: CASSLNGWQRNEKLFF
cdr3_nt: TGTGCCAGCAGTTTAAACGGTTGGCAGAGGAATGAAAAACTGTTTTTT
j_call: TRBJ1-4
clone_size: once
v_call: TRBV28
d_call: .

cdr3_aa: CASSDGTGQYGYTF
cdr3_nt: TGTGCCAGCAGTGACGGGACAGGGCAGTATGGCTACACCTTC
j_call: TRBJ1-2
clone_size: .
v_call: TRBV6-4
d_call: TRBD1

cdr3_aa: CASWEGGLSGEQYF
cdr3_nt: TGTGCCAGCTGGGAGGGTGGTCTTTCCGGCGAGCAGTACTTC
j_call: TRBJ2-7
clone_size: .
v_call: TRBV5-6
d_call: TRBD2

cdr3_aa: CASSQDQRTSGINEQFF
cdr3_nt: TGCGCCAGCAGCCAAGATCAACGGACTAGCGGTATCAATGAGCAGTTCTTC
j_call: TRBJ2-1
clone_size: .
v_call: TRBV4-3
d_call: TRBD2

cdr3_aa: CASSLIGYGYTF
cdr3_nt: TGTGCCAGCAGCTTAATTGGCTATGGCTACACCTTC
j_call: TRBJ1-2
clone_size: .
v_call: TRBV7-9
d_call: .

cdr3_aa: CSVESATGTYEQYF
cdr3_nt: TGCAGCGTTGAATCCGCGACAGGGACCTACGAGCAGTACTTC
j_call: TRBJ2-7
clone_size: .
v_call: TRBV29-1
d_call: TRBD1

cdr3_aa: CASSLWGAGGRNEQFF
cdr3_nt: TGTGCCAGCAGCTTGTGGGGAGCGGGAGGGCGAAATGAGCAGTTCTTC
j_call: TRBJ2-1
clone_size: .
v_call: TRBV7-2
d_call: TRBD2

cdr3_aa: CASSLAPDRQDTQYF
cdr3_nt: TGTGCCAGCAGCTTAGCCCCGGACAGGCAAGATACGCAGTATTTT
j_call: TRBJ2-3
clone_size: .
v_call: TRBV7-9
d_call: TRBD1

cdr3_aa: CASSLSGRAYEQYF
cdr3_nt: TGTGCCAGCAGTTTAAGCGGGAGGGCCTATGAGCAGTACTTC
j_call: TRBJ2-7
clone_size: .
v_call: TRBV28
d_call: TRBD2

cdr3_aa: CASSSSGGRDTQYF
cdr3_nt: TGTGCCAGCAGCTCTAGTGGGGGAAGAGATACGCAGTATTTT
j_call: TRBJ2-3
clone_size: .
v_call: TRBV9
d_call: .

cdr3_aa: CASSVAQGQPTDTQYF
cdr3_nt: TGTGCCAGCAGCGTAGCTCAGGGACAACCCACAGATACGCAGTATTTT
j_call: TRBJ2-3
clone_size: .
v_call: TRBV9
d_call: .

cdr3_aa: CASSPGTGGTEAFF
cdr3_nt: TGTGCCAGCAGCCCTGGGACAGGTGGTACTGAAGCTTTCTTT
j_call: TRBJ1-1
clone_size: .
v_call: TRBV9
d_call: TRBD1

cdr3_aa: CASNTGLNNEQFF
cdr3_nt: TGTGCCAGCAACACAGGGCTCAACAATGAGCAGTTCTTC
j_call: TRBJ2-1
clone_size: .
v_call: TRBV7-6
d_call: .

cdr3_aa: CASSALTSGRANEQFF
cdr3_nt: TGTGCCAGCAGCGCTTTGACTAGCGGGAGGGCGAATGAGCAGTTCTTC
j_call: TRBJ2-1
clone_size: once
v_call: TRBV7-9
d_call: TRBD2

cdr3_aa: CSAGTGGPYEQYF
cdr3_nt: TGCAGCGCGGGGACAGGGGGACCCTACGAGCAGTACTTC
j_call: TRBJ2-7
clone_size: .
v_call: TRBV29-1
d_call: TRBD1

cdr3_aa: CASSLQGGYEQYF
cdr3_nt: TGTGCCAGCAGTTTACAGGGAGGTTACGAGCAGTACTTC
j_call: TRBJ2-7
clone_size: once
v_call: TRBV27
d_call: .

cdr3_aa: CASRTEQGPGGYEQFF
cdr3_nt: TGTGCCAGCAGGACTGAACAGGGACCAGGGGGCTATGAGCAGTTCTTC
j_call: TRBJ2-1
clone_size: .
v_call: TRBV7-9
d_call: TRBD1

cdr3_aa: CASSFRGPYNEQFF
cdr3_nt: TGTGCCAGCAGTTTCAGGGGGCCGTACAATGAGCAGTTCTTC
j_call: TRBJ2-1
clone_size: .
v_call: TRBV27
d_call: TRBD1

cdr3_aa: CASSYTSVTNTGELFF
cdr3_nt: TGTGCCAGCAGCTACACTAGCGTAACGAACACCGGGGAGCTGTTTTTT
j_call: TRBJ2-2
clone_size: .
v_call: TRBV7-3
d_call: TRBD2

cdr3_aa: CASIPTGEVGYTF
cdr3_nt: TGTGCCAGCATCCCGACAGGGGAGGTTGGCTACACCTTC
j_call: TRBJ1-2
clone_size: .
v_call: TRBV5-6
d_call: TRBD1

cdr3_aa: CASSLSGNSYEQYF
cdr3_nt: TGTGCCAGCAGTTTAAGCGGGAACAGCTACGAGCAGTACTTC
j_call: TRBJ2-7
clone_size: once
v_call: TRBV27
d_call: TRBD2

cdr3_aa: CASSIGLNEQFF
cdr3_nt: TGTGCCAGTAGTATTGGGTTGAATGAGCAGTTCTTC
j_call: TRBJ2-1
clone_size: .
v_call: TRBV19
d_call: .

cdr3_aa: CASSFSGNEQFF
cdr3_nt: TGTGCCAGCAGCTTTAGCGGAAATGAGCAGTTCTTC
j_call: TRBJ2-1
clone_size: .
v_call: TRBV7-2
d_call: .

cdr3_aa: CASSLRLAGEDTQYF
cdr3_nt: TGCGCCAGCAGCCTACGACTAGCGGGGGAAGATACGCAGTATTTT
j_call: TRBJ2-3
clone_size: .
v_call: TRBV4-1
d_call: TRBD2

cdr3_aa: CASSQDQQGTLSLNTEAFF
cdr3_nt: TGCGCCAGCAGCCAAGATCAGCAGGGCACGCTGTCTTTAAACACTGAAGCTTTCTTT
j_call: TRBJ1-1
clone_size: .
v_call: TRBV4-3
d_call: .

cdr3_aa: CASSQDVGQPQHF
cdr3_nt: TGCGCCAGCAGCCAAGACGTGGGTCAGCCCCAGCATTTT
j_call: TRBJ1-5
clone_size: .
v_call: TRBV4-1
d_call: .

cdr3_aa: CASSQGKNNYNEQFF
cdr3_nt: TGCGCCAGCAGTCAAGGGAAGAATAACTACAATGAGCAGTTCTTC
j_call: TRBJ2-1
clone_size: .
v_call: TRBV23-1
d_call: .

cdr3_aa: CASSPPPGGYFYEQYF
cdr3_nt: TGTGCCAGCTCACCACCGCCAGGAGGGTACTTCTACGAGCAGTACTTC
j_call: TRBJ2-7
clone_size: .
v_call: TRBV18
d_call: .

cdr3_aa: CASSSGQGKPYEQYF
cdr3_nt: TGTGCCAGCAGCTCGGGACAGGGAAAACCCTACGAGCAGTACTTC
j_call: TRBJ2-7
clone_size: .
v_call: TRBV5-8
d_call: TRBD1

cdr3_aa: CASSWGQGDTQYF
cdr3_nt: TGTGCCAGCAGCTGGGGGCAGGGAGATACGCAGTATTTT
j_call: TRBJ2-3
clone_size: .
v_call: TRBV5-6
d_call: .

cdr3_aa: CASSYSGAPYEQYF
cdr3_nt: TGTGCCAGCAGTTACTCGGGGGCGCCCTACGAGCAGTACTTC
j_call: TRBJ2-7
clone_size: .
v_call: TRBV6-5
d_call: .

cdr3_aa: CASSGGDEKLFF
cdr3_nt: TGTGCCAGTTCAGGGGGCGATGAAAAACTGTTTTTT
j_call: TRBJ1-4
clone_size: .
v_call: TRBV7-9
d_call: TRBD1

cdr3_aa: CASSHYREDTQYF
cdr3_nt: TGCGCCAGCAGCCATTACAGGGAAGATACGCAGTATTTT
j_call: TRBJ2-3
clone_size: .
v_call: TRBV4-1
d_call: .

cdr3_aa: CASSSGADSYNEQFF
cdr3_nt: TGTGCCAGCAGCTCAGGAGCGGACTCCTACAATGAGCAGTTCTTC
j_call: TRBJ2-1
clone_size: .
v_call: TRBV5-4
d_call: .

cdr3_aa: CASSLSMGQNTEAFF
cdr3_nt: TGTGCCAGCAGTTTATCCATGGGGCAGAACACTGAAGCTTTCTTT
j_call: TRBJ1-1
clone_size: .
v_call: TRBV27
d_call: .

cdr3_aa: CASSSGAADPQETQYF
cdr3_nt: TGTGCCAGCAGCTCTGGGGCGGCGGACCCACAAGAGACCCAGTACTTC
j_call: TRBJ2-5
clone_size: .
v_call: TRBV28
d_call: .

cdr3_aa: CASSMSFYTEAFF
cdr3_nt: TGTGCCAGTAGTATGTCGTTCTACACTGAAGCTTTCTTT
j_call: TRBJ1-1
clone_size: .
v_call: TRBV19
d_call: .

cdr3_aa: CASSPEDSGSNEQFF
cdr3_nt: TGTGCCAGCTCACCAGAGGATTCAGGGAGCAATGAGCAGTTCTTC
j_call: TRBJ2-1
clone_size: .
v_call: TRBV18
d_call: .

cdr3_aa: CASSQEGAGNQPQHF
cdr3_nt: TGTGCCAGCAGCCAGGAGGGGGCTGGCAATCAGCCCCAGCATTTT
j_call: TRBJ1-5
clone_size: .
v_call: TRBV7-6
d_call: TRBD1